This entry describes one T cell receptor (beta chain). Its specificity is unknown. In the authors' workflow: The study took CDR3 differences across clinicopathological groups and made a distant-metastasis classifier for papillary thyroid cancer from them. TCRdb re-called clones from the PCR reads using MiXCR. V and J calls and clone size were set by TCRdb, not the authors. The sample includes about 41,000 clones, 9.5% to 12% of them seen just once. Trimming removed 5 bases from V and 2 bases from J; junction bases left unmatched: 9. Per the germline V gene, CDR1 is MDHEN and CDR2 is SYDVKM. The CDR3 has 16 residues. This sample is part of a study of metastatic and nonmetastatic thyroid tumors. Study context: Repertoires from malignant and benign thyroid patients were compared across blood and tumor or nodule tissue. Overall study findings and caveats: As reported, TCR beta diversity in blood and tumor was significantly higher in malignant thyroid tumors than in benign nodules.

Until they underwent thyroid surgery, no patient had received any treatment. V gene TRBV28 combines with J gene TRBJ2-1, with 7 bases lining up with TRBD1. The sequencing input was blood. The sequence derives from a female donor with papillary thyroid cancer or a benign thyroid nodule (not recorded which). Some clones in this sample may be carry-over from other donors' samples. CDR3 in DNA: TGTGCCAGCAGTGAAAGTAGAGGGGGCACCTACAATGAGCAGTTCTTC. Protein: CASSESRGGTYNEQFF.